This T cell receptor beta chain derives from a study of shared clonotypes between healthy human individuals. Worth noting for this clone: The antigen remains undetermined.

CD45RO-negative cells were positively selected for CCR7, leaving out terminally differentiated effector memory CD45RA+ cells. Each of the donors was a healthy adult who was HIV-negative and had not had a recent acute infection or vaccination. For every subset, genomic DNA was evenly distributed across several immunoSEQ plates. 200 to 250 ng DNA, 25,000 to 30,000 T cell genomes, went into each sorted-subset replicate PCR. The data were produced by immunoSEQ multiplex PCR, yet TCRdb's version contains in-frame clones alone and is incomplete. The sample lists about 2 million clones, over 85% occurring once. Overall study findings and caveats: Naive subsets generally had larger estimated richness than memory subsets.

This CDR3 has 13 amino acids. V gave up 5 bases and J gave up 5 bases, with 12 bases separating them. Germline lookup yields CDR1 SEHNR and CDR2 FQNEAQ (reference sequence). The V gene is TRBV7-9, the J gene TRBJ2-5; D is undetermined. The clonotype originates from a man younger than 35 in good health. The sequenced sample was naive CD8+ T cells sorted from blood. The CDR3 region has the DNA TGTGCCAGCAGCCCTATGGGGTCCGAGACCCAGTACTTC. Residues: CASSPMGSETQYF.